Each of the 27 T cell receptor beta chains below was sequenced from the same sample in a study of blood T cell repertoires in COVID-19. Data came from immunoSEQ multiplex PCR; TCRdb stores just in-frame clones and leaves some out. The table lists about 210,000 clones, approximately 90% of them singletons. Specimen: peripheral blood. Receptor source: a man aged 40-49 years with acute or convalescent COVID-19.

CDR3 coding DNA: TGTGCCAGCAGTTTCGGGGGCGGGGAGCTGTTTTTT. Amino acid sequence: CASSFGGGELFF. The chain has TRBV27 and TRBJ2-2; tentatively, D is TRBD2 (6 bases). The CDR3 consists of 12 residues. V lost 3 bases to trimming and J lost 7 bases, with 6 bases between them. Per the germline V gene, CDR1 is MNHEY and CDR2 is SMNVEV (reference sequence).

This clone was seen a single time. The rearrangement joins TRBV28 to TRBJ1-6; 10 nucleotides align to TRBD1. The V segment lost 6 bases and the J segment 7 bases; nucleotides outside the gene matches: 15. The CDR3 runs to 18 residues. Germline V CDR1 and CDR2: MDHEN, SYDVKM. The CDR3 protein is CASSTPPGQGRENSPLHF. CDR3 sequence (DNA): TGTGCCAGCAGCACACCGCCGGGACAGGGGAGAGAAAATTCACCCCTCCACTTT.

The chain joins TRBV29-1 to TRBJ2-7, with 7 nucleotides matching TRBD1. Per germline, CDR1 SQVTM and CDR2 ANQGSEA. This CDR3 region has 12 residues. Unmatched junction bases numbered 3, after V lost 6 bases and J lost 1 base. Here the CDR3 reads CSVGDSSYEQYF. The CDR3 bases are TGCAGCGTGGGGGACAGTTCCTACGAGCAGTACTTC.

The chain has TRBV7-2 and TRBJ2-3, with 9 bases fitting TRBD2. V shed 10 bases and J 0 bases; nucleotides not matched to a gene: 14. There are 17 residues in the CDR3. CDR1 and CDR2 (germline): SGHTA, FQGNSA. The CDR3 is CATPGAGGPLSTDTQYF. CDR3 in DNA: TGTGCCACCCCGGGGGCGGGAGGGCCGTTGAGCACAGATACGCAGTATTTT.

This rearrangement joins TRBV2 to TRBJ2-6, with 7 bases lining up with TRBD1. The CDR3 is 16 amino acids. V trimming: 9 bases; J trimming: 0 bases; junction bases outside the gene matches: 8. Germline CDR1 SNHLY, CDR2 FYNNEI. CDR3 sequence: CASRMTGTSGANVLTF. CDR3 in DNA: TGTGCCAGTAGGATGACAGGGACCTCTGGGGCCAACGTCCTGACTTTC.

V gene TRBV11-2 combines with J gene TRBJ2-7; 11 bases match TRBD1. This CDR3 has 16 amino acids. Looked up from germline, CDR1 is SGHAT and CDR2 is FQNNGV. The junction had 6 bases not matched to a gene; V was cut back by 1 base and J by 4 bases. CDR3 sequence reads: CASSLARTGGLYEQYF. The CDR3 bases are TGTGCCAGCAGCTTAGCCAGGACAGGGGGCTTGTACGAGCAGTACTTC.

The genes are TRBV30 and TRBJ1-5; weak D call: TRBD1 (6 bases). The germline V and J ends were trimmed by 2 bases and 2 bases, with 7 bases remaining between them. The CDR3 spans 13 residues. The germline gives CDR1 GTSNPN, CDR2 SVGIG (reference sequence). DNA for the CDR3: TGTGCCTGGAGTTGGACAGGCAATCAGCCCCAGCATTTT. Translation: CAWSWTGNQPQHF.

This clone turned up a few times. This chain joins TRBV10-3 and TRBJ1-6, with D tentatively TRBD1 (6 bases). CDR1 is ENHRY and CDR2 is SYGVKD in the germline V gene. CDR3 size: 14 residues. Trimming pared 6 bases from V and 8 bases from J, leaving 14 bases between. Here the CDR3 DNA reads TGTGCCATCAGATCTCAGGGGCGTGATTCACCCCTCCACTTT. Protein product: CAIRSQGRDSPLHF.

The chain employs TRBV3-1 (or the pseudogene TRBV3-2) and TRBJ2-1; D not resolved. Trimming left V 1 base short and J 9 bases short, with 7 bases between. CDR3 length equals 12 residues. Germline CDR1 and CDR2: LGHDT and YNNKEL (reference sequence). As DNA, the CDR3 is TGTGCCAGCAGCCAAGGGGCACGTGAGCAGTTCTTC. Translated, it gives CASSQGAREQFF.

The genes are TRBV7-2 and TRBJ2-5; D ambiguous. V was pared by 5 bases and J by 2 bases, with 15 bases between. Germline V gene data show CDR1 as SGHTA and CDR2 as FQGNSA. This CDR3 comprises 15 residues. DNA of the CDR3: TGTGCCAGCAGCCTCAGCGTTACGCGGCAAGAGACCCAGTACTTC. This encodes CASSLSVTRQETQYF.

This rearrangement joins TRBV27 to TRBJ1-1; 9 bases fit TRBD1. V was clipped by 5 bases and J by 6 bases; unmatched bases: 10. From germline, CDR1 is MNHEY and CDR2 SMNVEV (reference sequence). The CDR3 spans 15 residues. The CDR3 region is CASSLYGQGHSEAFF. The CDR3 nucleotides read TGTGCCAGCAGTCTCTACGGACAGGGGCACTCTGAAGCTTTCTTT.

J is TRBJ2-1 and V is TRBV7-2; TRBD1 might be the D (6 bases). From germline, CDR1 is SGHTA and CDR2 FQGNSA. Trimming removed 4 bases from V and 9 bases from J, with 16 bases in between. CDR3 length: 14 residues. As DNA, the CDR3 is TGTGCCAGCAGCTCGGGACCAGGGGTTGGTGAGCAGTTCTTC. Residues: CASSSGPGVGEQFF. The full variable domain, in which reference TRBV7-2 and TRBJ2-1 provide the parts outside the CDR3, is GAGVSQSPSNKVTEKGKDVELRCDPISGHTALYWYRQSLGQGLEFLIYFQGNSAPDKSGLPSDRFSAERTGGSVSTLTIQRTQQEDSAVYLCASSSGPGVGEQFFGPGTRLTVL.

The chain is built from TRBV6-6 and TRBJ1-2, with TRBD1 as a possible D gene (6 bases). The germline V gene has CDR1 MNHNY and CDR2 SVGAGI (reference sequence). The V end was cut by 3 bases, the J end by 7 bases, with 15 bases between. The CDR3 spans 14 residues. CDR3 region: CASSYYQGQSGYTF. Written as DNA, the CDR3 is TGTGCCAGCAGTTATTACCAGGGGCAGAGTGGCTACACCTTC.

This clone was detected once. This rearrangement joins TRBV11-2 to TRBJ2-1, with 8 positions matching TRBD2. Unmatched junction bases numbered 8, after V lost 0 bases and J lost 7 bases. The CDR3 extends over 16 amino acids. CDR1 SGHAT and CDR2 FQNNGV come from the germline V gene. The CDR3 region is CASSLEDGGVGNEQFF. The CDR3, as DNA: TGTGCCAGCAGCTTAGAGGACGGGGGGGTCGGAAATGAGCAGTTCTTC.

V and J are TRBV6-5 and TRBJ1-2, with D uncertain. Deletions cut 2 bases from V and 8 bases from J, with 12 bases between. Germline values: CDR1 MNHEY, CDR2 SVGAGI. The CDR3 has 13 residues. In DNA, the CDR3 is TGTGCCAGCAGTTACGGGCGGGAGGAAGGCTACACCTTC. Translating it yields CASSYGREEGYTF.

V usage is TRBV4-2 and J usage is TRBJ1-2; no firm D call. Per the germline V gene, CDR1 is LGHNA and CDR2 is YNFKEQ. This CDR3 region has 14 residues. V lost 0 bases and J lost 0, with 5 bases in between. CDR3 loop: CASSQDPSNYGYTF. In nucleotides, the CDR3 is TGTGCCAGCAGCCAAGATCCCTCTAACTATGGCTACACCTTC.

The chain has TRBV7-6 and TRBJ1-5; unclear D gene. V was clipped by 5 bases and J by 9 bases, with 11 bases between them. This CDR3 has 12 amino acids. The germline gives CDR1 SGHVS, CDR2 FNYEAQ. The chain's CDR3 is CASSPPEGPQHF. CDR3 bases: TGTGCCAGCAGCCCCCCGGAGGGGCCCCAGCATTTT.

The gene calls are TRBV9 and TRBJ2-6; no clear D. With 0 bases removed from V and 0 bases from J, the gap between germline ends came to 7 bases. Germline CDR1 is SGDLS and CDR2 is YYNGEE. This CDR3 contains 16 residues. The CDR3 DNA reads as TGTGCCAGCAGCGTAGTCGGAGCCTCTGGGGCCAACGTCCTGACTTTC. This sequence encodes CASSVVGASGANVLTF. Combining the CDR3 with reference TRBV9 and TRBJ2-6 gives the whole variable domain DSGVTQTPKHLITATGQRVTLRCSPRSGDLSVYWYQQSLDQGLQFLIQYYNGEERAKGNILERFSAQQFPDLHSELNLSSLELGDSALYFCASSVVGASGANVLTFGAGSRLTVL.

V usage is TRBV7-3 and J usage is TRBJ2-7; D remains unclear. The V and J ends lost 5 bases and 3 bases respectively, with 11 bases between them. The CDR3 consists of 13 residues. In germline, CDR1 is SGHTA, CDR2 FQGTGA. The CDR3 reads CASSPLSVYEQYF. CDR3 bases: TGTGCCAGCAGCCCCCTTTCGGTCTACGAGCAGTACTTC. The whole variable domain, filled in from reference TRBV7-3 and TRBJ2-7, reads GAGVSQTPSNKVTEKGKYVELRCDPISGHTALYWYRQSLGQGPEFLIYFQGTGAADDSGLPNDRFFAVRPEGSVSTLKIQRTERGDSAVYLCASSPLSVYEQYFGPGTRLTVT.

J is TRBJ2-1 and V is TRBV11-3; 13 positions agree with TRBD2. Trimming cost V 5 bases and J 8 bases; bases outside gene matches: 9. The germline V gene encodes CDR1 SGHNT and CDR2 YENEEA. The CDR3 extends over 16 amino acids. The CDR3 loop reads CASSRRTSGRGDEQFF. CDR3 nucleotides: TGTGCCAGCAGCCGCAGGACTAGCGGGAGAGGCGATGAGCAGTTCTTC.

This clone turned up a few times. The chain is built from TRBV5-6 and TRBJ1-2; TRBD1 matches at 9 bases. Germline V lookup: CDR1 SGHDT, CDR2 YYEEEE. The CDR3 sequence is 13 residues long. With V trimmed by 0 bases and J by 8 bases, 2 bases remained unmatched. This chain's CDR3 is CASSLAQGAGYTF. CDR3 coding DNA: TGTGCCAGCAGCTTGGCACAGGGGGCAGGCTACACCTTC.

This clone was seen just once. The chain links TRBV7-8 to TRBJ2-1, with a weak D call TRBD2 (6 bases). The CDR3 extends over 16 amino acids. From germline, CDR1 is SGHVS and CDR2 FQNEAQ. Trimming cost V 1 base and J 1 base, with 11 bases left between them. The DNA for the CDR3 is TGTGCCAGCAGCTTAGGGGGGGACTGGTCCTACAATGAGCAGTTCTTC. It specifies CASSLGGDWSYNEQFF.

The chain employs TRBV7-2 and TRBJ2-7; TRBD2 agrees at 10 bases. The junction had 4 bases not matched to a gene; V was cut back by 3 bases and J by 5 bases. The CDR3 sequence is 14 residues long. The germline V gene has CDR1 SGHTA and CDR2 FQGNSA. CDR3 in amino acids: CASSLLAGVNEQYF. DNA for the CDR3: TGTGCCAGCAGCTTGCTAGCGGGAGTCAACGAGCAGTACTTC.

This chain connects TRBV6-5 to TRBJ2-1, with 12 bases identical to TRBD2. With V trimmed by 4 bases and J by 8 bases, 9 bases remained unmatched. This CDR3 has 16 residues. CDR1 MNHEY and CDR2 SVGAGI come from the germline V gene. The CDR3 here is CASSFALAGGRDEQFF. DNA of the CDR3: TGTGCCAGCAGTTTCGCCCTAGCGGGGGGGCGAGATGAGCAGTTCTTC.

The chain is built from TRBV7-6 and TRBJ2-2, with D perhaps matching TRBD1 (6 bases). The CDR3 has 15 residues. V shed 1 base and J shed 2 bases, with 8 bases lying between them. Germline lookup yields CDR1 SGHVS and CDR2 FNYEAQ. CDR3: CASSLEQGNTGELFF. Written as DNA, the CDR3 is TGTGCCAGCAGCTTAGAACAGGGCAACACCGGGGAGCTGTTTTTT.

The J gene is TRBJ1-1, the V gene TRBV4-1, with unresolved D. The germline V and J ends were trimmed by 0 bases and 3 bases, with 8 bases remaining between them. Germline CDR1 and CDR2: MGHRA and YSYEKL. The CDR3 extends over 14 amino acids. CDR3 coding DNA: TGCGCCAGCAGCCAAGATGTCGGGGACACTGAAGCTTTCTTT. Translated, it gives CASSQDVGDTEAFF.

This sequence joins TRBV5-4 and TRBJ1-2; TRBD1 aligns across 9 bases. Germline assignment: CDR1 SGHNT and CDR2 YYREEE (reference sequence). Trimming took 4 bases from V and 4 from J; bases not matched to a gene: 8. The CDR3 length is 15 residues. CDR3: CASSQGQGYPYGYTF. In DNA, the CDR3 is TGTGCCAGCAGCCAGGGACAGGGCTATCCCTATGGCTACACCTTC.